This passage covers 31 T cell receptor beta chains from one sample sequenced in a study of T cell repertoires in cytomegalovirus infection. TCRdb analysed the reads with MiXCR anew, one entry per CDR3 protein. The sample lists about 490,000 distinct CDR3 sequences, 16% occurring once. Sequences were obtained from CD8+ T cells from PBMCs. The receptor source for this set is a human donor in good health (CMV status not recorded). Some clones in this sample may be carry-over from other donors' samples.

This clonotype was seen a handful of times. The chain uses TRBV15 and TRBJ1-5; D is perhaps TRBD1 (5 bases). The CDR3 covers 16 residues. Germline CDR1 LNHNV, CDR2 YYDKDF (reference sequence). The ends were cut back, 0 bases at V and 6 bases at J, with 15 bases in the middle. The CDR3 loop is CATSRDGVGVGQPQHF. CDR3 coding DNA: TGTGCCACCAGCAGAGATGGGGTAGGGGTAGGTCAGCCCCAGCATTTT.

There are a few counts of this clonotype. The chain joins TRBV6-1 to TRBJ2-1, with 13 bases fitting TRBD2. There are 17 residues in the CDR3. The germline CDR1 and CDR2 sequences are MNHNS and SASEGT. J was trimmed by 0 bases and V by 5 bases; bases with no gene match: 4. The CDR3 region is CASSPGTSGTSYNEQFF. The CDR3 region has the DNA TGTGCCAGCAGTCCTGGGACTAGCGGGACCTCCTACAATGAGCAGTTCTTC.

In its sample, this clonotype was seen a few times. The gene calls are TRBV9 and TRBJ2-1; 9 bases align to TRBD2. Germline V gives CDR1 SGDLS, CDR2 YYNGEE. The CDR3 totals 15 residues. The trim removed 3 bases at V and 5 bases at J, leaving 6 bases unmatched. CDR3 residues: CASSAAGGPNNEQFF. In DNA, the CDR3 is TGTGCCAGCAGCGCTGCGGGGGGGCCGAACAATGAGCAGTTCTTC.

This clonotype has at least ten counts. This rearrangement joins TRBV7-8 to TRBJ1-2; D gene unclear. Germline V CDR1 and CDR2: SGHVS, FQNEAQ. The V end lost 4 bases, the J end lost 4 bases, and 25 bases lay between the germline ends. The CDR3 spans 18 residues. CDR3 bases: TGTGCCAGCAGCTCCCTCTATATCGGAGCCTCCGGACCCTATGGCTACACCTTC. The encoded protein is CASSSLYIGASGPYGYTF.

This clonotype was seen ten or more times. CDR3 in amino acids: CASSRGQGNSPLHF. In DNA, the CDR3 is TGTGCCAGCAGCCGAGGACAGGGGAATTCACCCCTCCACTTT. The J gene is TRBJ1-6, the V gene TRBV7-9; 9 bases map to TRBD1. The ends lost 5 bases at V and 7 bases at J; junction bases unmatched: 3. The germline V gene encodes CDR1 SEHNR and CDR2 FQNEAQ (reference sequence). The CDR3 is made up of 14 amino acids.

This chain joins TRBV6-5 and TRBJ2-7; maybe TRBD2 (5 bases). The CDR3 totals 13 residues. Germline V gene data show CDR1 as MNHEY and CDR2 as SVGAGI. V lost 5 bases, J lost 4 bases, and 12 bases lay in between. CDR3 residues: CASSQRGLYEQYF. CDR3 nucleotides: TGTGCCAGCAGTCAACGCGGGCTTTACGAGCAGTACTTC.

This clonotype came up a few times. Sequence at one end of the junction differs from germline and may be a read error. CDR3 in DNA: TGTGCCAGCGGGGGGGGGGGACAGAGGTCCTTC. Protein product: CASGGGGQRSF. The chain links TRBV28 to TRBJ2-7, with D tentatively TRBD1 or TRBD2 (7 bases each). CDR1 is MDHEN, CDR2 SYDVKM, per germline. The CDR3 consists of 11 residues.

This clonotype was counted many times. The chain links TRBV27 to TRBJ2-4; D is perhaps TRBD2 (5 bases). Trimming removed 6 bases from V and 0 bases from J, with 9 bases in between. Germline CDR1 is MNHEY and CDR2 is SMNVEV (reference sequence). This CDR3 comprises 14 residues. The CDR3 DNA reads TGTGCCAGCAGCCCCGGACTAGCCAAAAACATTCAGTACTTC. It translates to CASSPGLAKNIQYF.

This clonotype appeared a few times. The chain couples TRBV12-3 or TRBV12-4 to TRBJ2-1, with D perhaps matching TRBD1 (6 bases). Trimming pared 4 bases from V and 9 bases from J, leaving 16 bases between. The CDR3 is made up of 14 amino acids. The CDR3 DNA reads TGTGCCAGCAGTTATGGGGGCAGCCTGGGTGAGCAGTTCTTC. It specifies CASSYGGSLGEQFF.

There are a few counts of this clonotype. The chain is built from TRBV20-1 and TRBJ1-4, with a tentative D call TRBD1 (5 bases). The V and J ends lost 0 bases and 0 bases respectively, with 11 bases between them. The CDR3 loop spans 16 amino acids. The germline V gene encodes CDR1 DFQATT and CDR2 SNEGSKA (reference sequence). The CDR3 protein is CSAREAGTATNEKLFF. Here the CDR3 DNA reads TGCAGTGCTAGAGAGGCAGGGACTGCAACTAATGAAAAACTGTTTTTT.

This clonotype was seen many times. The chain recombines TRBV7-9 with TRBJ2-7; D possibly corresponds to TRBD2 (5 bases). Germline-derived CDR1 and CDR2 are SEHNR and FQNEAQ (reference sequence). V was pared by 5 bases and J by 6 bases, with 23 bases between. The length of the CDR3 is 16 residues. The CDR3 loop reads CASSPRGTLPGSEQYF. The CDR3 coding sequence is TGTGCCAGCAGCCCCCGCGGCACCTTGCCGGGGAGCGAGCAGTACTTC.

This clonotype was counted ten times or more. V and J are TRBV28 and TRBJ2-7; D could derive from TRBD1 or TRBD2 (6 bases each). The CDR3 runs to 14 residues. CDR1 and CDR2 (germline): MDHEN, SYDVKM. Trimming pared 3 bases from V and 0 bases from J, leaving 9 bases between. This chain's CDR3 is CASSFRGRSYEQYF. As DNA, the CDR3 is TGTGCCAGCAGTTTTCGGGGGCGCTCCTACGAGCAGTACTTC.

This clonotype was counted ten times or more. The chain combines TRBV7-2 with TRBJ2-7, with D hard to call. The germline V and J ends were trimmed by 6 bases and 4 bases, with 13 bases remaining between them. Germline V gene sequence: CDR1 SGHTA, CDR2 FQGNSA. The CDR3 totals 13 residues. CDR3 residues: CASSAGFLYEQYF. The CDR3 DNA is TGTGCCAGCAGTGCTGGATTTCTATACGAGCAGTACTTC. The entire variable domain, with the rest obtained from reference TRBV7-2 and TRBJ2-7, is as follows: GAGVSQSPSNKVTEKGKDVELRCDPISGHTALYWYRQSLGQGLEFLIYFQGNSAPDKSGLPSDRFSAERTGGSVSTLTIQRTQQEDSAVYLCASSAGFLYEQYFGPGTRLTVT.

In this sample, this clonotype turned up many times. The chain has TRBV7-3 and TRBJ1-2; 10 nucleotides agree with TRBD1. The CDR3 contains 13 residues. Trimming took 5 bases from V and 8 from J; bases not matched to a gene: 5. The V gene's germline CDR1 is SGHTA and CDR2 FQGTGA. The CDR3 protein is CASSGGTGDGYTF. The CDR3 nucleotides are TGTGCCAGCAGCGGCGGGACAGGGGACGGCTACACCTTC. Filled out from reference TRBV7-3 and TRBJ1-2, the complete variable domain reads GAGVSQTPSNKVTEKGKYVELRCDPISGHTALYWYRQSLGQGPEFLIYFQGTGAADDSGLPNDRFFAVRPEGSVSTLKIQRTERGDSAVYLCASSGGTGDGYTFGSGTRLTVV.

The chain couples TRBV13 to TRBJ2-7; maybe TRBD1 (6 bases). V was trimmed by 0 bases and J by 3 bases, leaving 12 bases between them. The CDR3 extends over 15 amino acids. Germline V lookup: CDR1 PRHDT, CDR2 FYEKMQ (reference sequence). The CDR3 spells CASSLGRDNLYEQYF. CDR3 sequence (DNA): TGTGCCAGCAGCTTAGGGAGGGACAACCTCTACGAGCAGTACTTC.

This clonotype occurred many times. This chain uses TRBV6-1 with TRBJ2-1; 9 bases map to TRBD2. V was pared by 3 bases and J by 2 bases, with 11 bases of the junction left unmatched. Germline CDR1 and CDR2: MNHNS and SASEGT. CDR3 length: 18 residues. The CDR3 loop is CASSDADRTSETYNEQFF. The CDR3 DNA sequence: TGTGCCAGCAGTGACGCCGACAGGACTAGCGAAACCTACAATGAGCAGTTCTTC.

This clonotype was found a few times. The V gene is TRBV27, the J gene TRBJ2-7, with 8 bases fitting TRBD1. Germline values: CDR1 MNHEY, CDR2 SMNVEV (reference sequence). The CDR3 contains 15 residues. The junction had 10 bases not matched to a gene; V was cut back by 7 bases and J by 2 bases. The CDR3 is CASTLGQENTYEQYF. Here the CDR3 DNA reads TGTGCCAGCACCCTGGGACAGGAAAACACCTACGAGCAGTACTTC.

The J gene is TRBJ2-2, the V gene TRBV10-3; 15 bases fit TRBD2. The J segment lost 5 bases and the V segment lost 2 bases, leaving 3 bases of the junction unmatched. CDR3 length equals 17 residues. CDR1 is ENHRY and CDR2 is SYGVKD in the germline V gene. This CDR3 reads CAISERTSGRVTGELFF. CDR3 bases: TGTGCCATCAGTGAGAGGACTAGCGGGAGGGTGACCGGGGAGCTGTTTTTT.

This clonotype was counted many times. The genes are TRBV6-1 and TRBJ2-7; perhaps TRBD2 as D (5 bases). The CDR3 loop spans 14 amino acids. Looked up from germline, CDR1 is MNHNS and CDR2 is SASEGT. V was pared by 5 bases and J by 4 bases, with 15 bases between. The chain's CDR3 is CASSFTEDVYEQYF. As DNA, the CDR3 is TGTGCCAGCAGTTTTACGGAGGACGTGTACGAGCAGTACTTC.

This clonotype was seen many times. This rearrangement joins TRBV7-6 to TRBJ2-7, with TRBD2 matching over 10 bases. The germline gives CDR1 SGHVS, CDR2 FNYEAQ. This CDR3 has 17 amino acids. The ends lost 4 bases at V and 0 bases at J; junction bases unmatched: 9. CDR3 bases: TGTGCCAGCAGCTATGGTAGCGGGAGGAAAACCTCCTACGAGCAGTACTTC. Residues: CASSYGSGRKTSYEQYF. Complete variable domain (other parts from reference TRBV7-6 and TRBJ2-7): GAGVSQSPRYKVTKRGQDVALRCDPISGHVSLYWYRQALGQGPEFLTYFNYEAQQDKSGLPNDRFSAERPEGSISTLTIQRTEQRDSAMYRCASSYGSGRKTSYEQYFGPGTRLTVT.

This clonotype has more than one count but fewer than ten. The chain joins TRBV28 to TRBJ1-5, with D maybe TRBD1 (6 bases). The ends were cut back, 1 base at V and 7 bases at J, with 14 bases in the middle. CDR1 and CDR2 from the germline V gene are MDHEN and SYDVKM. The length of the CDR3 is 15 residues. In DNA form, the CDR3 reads TGTGCCAGCAGTTTATATCCGGGGGGCGACCAGCCCCAGCATTTT. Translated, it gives CASSLYPGGDQPQHF. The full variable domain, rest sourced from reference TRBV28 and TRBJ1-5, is DVKVTQSSRYLVKRTGEKVFLECVQDMDHENMFWYRQDPGLGLRLIYFSYDVKMKEKGDIPEGYSVSREKKERFSLILESASTNQTSMYLCASSLYPGGDQPQHFGDGTRLSIL.

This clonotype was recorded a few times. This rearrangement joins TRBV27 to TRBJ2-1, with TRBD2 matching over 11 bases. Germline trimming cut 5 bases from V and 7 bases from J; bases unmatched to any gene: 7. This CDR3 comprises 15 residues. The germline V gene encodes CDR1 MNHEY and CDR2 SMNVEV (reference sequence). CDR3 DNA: TGTGCCAGCAGTGTTGGGACTAGCGGTAGTAATGAGCAGTTCTTC. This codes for CASSVGTSGSNEQFF.

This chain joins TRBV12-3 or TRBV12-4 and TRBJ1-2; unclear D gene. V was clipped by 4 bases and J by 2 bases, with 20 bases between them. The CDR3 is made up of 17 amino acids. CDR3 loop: CASSYSTPGPGNYGYTF. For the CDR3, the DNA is TGTGCCAGCAGTTATTCAACGCCCGGGCCCGGGAACTATGGCTACACCTTC.

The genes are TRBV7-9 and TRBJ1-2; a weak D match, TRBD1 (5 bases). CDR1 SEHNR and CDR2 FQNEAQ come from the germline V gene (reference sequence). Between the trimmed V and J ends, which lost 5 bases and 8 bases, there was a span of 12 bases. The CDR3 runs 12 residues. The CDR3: CASSLGGMGYTF. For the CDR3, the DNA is TGTGCCAGCAGCCTCGGGGGTATGGGCTACACCTTC.

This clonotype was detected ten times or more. This chain's CDR3 is CASGLVGGSDNEQFF. In DNA form, the CDR3 reads TGTGCTAGTGGTTTAGTGGGGGGGAGCGACAATGAGCAGTTCTTC. The V gene is TRBV12-5, the J gene TRBJ2-1, with 7 bases identical to TRBD2. Germline CDR1 reads LGHNT; CDR2 reads FRNRAP. This CDR3 region has 15 residues. The V segment lost 3 bases and the J segment 5 bases; nucleotides outside the gene matches: 7. Drawing the rest from reference TRBV12-5 and TRBJ2-1, the complete variable domain is DARVTQTPRHKVTEMGQEVTMRCQPILGHNTVFWYRQTMMQGLELLAYFRNRAPLDDSGMPKDRFSAEMPDATLATLKIQPSEPRDSAVYFCASGLVGGSDNEQFFGPGTRLTVL.

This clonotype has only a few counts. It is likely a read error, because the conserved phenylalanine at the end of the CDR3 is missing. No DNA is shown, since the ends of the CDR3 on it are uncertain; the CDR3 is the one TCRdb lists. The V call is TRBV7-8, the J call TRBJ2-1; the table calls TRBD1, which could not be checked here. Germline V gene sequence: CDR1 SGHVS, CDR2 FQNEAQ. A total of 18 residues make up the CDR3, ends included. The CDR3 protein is CASSPGPQGTANYNEQLL.

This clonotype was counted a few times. CDR3 region: CATSSDPGYSGNTIYF. The DNA of the CDR3 is TGTGCCACCAGCAGTGACCCAGGGTACTCTGGAAACACCATATATTTT. The V gene is TRBV15, the J gene TRBJ1-3, with a weak D call TRBD1 (5 bases). The germline CDR1 and CDR2 sequences are LNHNV and YYDKDF (reference sequence). The length of the CDR3 is 16 residues. The ends were cut back, 3 bases at V and 0 bases at J, with 12 bases in the middle.

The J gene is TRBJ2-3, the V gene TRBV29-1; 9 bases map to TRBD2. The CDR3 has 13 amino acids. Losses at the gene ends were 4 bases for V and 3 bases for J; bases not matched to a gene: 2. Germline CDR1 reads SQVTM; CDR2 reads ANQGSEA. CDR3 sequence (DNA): TGCAGCGTTGTCGCGGGAGGGACAGATACGCAGTATTTT. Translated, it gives CSVVAGGTDTQYF.

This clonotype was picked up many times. The CDR3 bases are TGTGCCAGCAGCTTAGGACTAGGAAGGGTCAATGAGCAGTTCTTC. Residues: CASSLGLGRVNEQFF. The chain joins TRBV7-2 to TRBJ2-1; tentative D call: TRBD2 (6 bases). The germline V gene encodes CDR1 SGHTA and CDR2 FQGNSA. CDR3 length: 15 amino acids. Trimming shortened V by 1 base and J by 6 bases, and 13 bases separated the two germline ends.

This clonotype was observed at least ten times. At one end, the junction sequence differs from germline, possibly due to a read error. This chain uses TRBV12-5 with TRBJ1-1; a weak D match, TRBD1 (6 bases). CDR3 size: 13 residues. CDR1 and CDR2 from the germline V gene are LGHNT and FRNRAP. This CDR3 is CASDRTANAEAFF. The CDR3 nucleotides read TGTGCTAGTGACCGGACAGCGAACGCTGAAGCTTTCTTT. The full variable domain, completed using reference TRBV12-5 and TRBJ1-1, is DARVTQTPRHKVTEMGQEVTMRCQPILGHNTVFWYRQTMMQGLELLAYFRNRAPLDDSGMPKDRFSAEMPDATLATLKIQPSEPRDSAVYFCASDRTANAEAFFGQGTRLTVV.

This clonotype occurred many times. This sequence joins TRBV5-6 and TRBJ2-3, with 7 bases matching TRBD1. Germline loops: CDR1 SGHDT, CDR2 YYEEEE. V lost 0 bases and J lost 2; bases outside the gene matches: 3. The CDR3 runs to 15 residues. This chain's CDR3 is CASSLAGQLTDTQYF. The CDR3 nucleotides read TGTGCCAGCAGCTTGGCGGGACAGCTCACAGATACGCAGTATTTT.